This T cell receptor beta chain was sequenced during a study of T cell repertoires in cytomegalovirus infection. Study-level background: CMV epitopes, recently identified HLA-C-restricted and well-studied HLA-B-restricted, were used. Study-level results: The ex vivo response was dominated by HLA-C-restricted CMV-specific TCR beta clonotypes.

Only a few counts were recorded for this clonotype. Its cognate antigen is unknown. TCRdb itself ran the reads through MiXCR, one entry per CDR3 protein. The data hold 110,000 or so distinct CDR3 sequences, with over 30% observed a single time. CDR3 length: 16 residues. V lost 5 bases to trimming and J lost 1 base, with 18 bases between them. Germline V CDR1 and CDR2: MNHEY, SMNVEV (reference sequence). The source of this sequence is a human donor in good health (CMV status not recorded). Some clones in this sample may be carry-over from other donors' samples. Here the sequenced sample was CD8+ T cells from cultured PBMCs, taken from culture after CMV antigen stimulation. The rearrangement joins TRBV27 to TRBJ2-7; a possible D gene is TRBD1 (5 bases). The CDR3 loop reads CASSQGSPGGSYEQYF. As DNA, the CDR3 is TGTGCCAGCAGTCAGGGCTCGCCGGGTGGGTCCTACGAGCAGTACTTC.